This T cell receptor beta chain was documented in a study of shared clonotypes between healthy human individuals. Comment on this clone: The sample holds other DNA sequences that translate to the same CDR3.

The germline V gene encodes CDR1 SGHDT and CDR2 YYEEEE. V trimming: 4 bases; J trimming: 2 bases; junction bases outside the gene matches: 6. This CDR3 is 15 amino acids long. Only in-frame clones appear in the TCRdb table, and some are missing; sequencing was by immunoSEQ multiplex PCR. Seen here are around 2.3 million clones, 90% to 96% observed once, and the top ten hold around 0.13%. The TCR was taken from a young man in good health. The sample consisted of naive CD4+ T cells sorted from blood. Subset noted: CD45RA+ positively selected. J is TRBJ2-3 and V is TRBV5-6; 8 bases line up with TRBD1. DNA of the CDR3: TGTGCCAGCAGCCCTGACAGGGGTTACACAGATACGCAGTATTTT. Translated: CASSPDRGYTDTQYF.